Listed below are T cell receptor beta chains from one sample, sequenced in a study of blood T cell repertoires in COVID-19. Using immunoSEQ multiplex PCR, the repertoire was profiled, and TCRdb retains in-frame clones only, with some absent. The sample holds under 350,000 clones, around 90% seen once. The sample taken for sequencing was peripheral blood. These receptors all stem from a man between 65 and 85 years old with acute or convalescent COVID-19. Each CDR3 is given with its conserved first and last residue. A D gene is named only where the DNA matches it firmly. Rows may omit the clone size; those that give it use once, few, many or a size class.

V: TRBV3-1/TRBV3-2; D: NA; J: TRBJ2-3; size: NA; CDR3: CASSSSLGLGTDTQYF; DNA: TGTGCCAGCAGCTCATCCTTGGGCCTGGGCACAGATACGCAGTATTTT
V: TRBV28; D: NA; J: TRBJ1-2; size: NA; CDR3: CASSAPTGTNYGYTF; DNA: TGTGCCAGCAGCGCACCTACCGGGACTAACTATGGCTACACCTTC
V: TRBV28; D: TRBD1; J: TRBJ2-7; size: NA; CDR3: CASSRTGHSYEQYF; DNA: TGTGCCAGCAGTCGGACAGGGCATTCCTACGAGCAGTACTTC
V: TRBV5-1; D: NA; J: TRBJ2-3; size: NA; CDR3: CASSLALGAASSTDTQYF; DNA: TGCGCCAGCAGCTTGGCGCTTGGGGCAGCTTCTAGCACAGATACGCAGTATTTT
V: TRBV29-1; D: NA; J: TRBJ2-5; size: NA; CDR3: CSVNLQETQYF; DNA: TGCAGCGTCAACTTGCAAGAGACCCAGTACTTC
V: TRBV3-1/TRBV3-2; D: TRBD2; J: TRBJ2-1; size: NA; CDR3: CASSQSRLAWNEQFF; DNA: TGTGCCAGCAGCCAATCCCGACTAGCGTGGAATGAGCAGTTCTTC
V: TRBV28; D: TRBD1; J: TRBJ1-2; size: NA; CDR3: CASRPSGGALGGYTF; DNA: TGTGCCAGCAGACCCTCAGGGGGTGCTCTTGGAGGCTACACCTTC
V: TRBV7-8; D: NA; J: TRBJ1-1; size: NA; CDR3: CASSFPQGGVNTEAFF; DNA: TGTGCCAGCAGCTTTCCCCAGGGTGGGGTGAACACTGAAGCTTTCTTT
V: TRBV18; D: NA; J: TRBJ2-2; size: NA; CDR3: CASSPPPMTGPNTGELFF; DNA: TGTGCCAGCTCACCACCCCCGATGACAGGCCCCAACACCGGGGAACTGTTTTTT
V: TRBV28; D: NA; J: TRBJ1-1; size: few; CDR3: CAASRGGNTEAFF; DNA: TGTGCCGCTTCCCGGGGGGGAAACACTGAAGCTTTCTTT
V: TRBV9; D: TRBD2; J: TRBJ2-7; size: once; CDR3: CASSVGTSGSGYEQYF; DNA: TGTGCCAGCAGCGTAGGGACTAGCGGGAGTGGATACGAGCAGTACTTC
V: TRBV3-1/TRBV3-2; D: TRBD1; J: TRBJ1-4; size: NA; CDR3: CASSETSGQRNEKLFF; DNA: TGTGCCAGCAGCGAAACGTCGGGACAGCGAAATGAAAAACTGTTTTTT
V: TRBV18; D: NA; J: TRBJ1-2; size: NA; CDR3: CASSPKGRGSDYGYTF; DNA: TGTGCCAGCTCACCAAAGGGTAGGGGTAGTGACTATGGCTACACCTTC
V: TRBV5-1; D: TRBD2; J: TRBJ2-1; size: NA; CDR3: CASSTSGSPNEQFF; DNA: TGCGCCAGCAGCACGAGCGGGAGTCCGAATGAGCAGTTCTTC
V: TRBV27; D: TRBD1; J: TRBJ1-5; size: NA; CDR3: CASSPRTGGGQPQHF; DNA: TGTGCCAGCAGTCCCAGGACAGGGGGGGGTCAGCCCCAGCATTTT
V: TRBV2; D: NA; J: TRBJ2-6; size: NA; CDR3: CASSGVFGANVLTF; DNA: TGTGCCAGCTCAGGGGTTTTTGGGGCCAACGTCCTGACTTTC
V: TRBV11-1; D: TRBD2; J: TRBJ2-1; size: NA; CDR3: CASSPRLAGGREQFF; DNA: TGTGCCAGCAGCCCGAGACTAGCGGGGGGACGGGAGCAGTTCTTC
V: TRBV6-2/TRBV6-3; D: NA; J: TRBJ1-1; size: NA; CDR3: CASNPASPVDRHTEAFF; DNA: TGTGCCAGCAACCCTGCCAGTCCTGTCGACAGACACACTGAAGCTTTCTTT
V: TRBV7-2; D: NA; J: TRBJ2-3; size: NA; CDR3: CASSLGTAGDTQYF; DNA: TGTGCCAGCAGCTTAGGAACAGCGGGAGATACGCAGTATTTT
V: TRBV18; D: NA; J: TRBJ1-1; size: NA; CDR3: CASSPGTEAFF; DNA: TGTGCCAGCTCCCCGGGCACTGAAGCTTTCTTT
V: TRBV29-1; D: NA; J: TRBJ1-4; size: NA; CDR3: CSVTAGREKLFF; DNA: TGCAGCGTGACCGCGGGCAGGGAAAAACTGTTTTTT
V: TRBV20-1; D: NA; J: TRBJ1-2; size: few; CDR3: CSASLPLSNYGYTF; DNA: TGCAGTGCTAGTCTCCCCCTGTCTAACTATGGCTACACCTTC
V: TRBV4-1; D: NA; J: TRBJ1-1; size: few; CDR3: CASSQDEYRNTEAFF; DNA: TGCGCCAGCAGCCAAGATGAGTACAGGAACACTGAAGCTTTCTTT
V: TRBV12-3/TRBV12-4; D: NA; J: TRBJ1-4; size: NA; CDR3: CASKGDGEKLFF; DNA: TGTGCCAGCAAGGGGGACGGTGAAAAACTGTTTTTT
V: TRBV2; D: NA; J: TRBJ1-5; size: NA; CDR3: CASSADDNSNQPQHF; DNA: TGTGCCAGCAGTGCCGACGACAATAGCAATCAGCCCCAGCATTTT
V: TRBV6-2/TRBV6-3; D: TRBD1; J: TRBJ2-5; size: NA; CDR3: CASSDRDRGHGETQYF; DNA: TGTGCCAGCAGTGACCGGGACAGGGGGCATGGGGAGACCCAGTACTTC
V: TRBV6-2/TRBV6-3; D: TRBD1; J: TRBJ1-2; size: NA; CDR3: CASSYFDRDRGYTF; DNA: TGTGCCAGCAGTTACTTCGACAGGGATCGGGGCTACACCTTC
V: TRBV3-1/TRBV3-2; D: TRBD1; J: TRBJ1-2; size: once; CDR3: CASSHVEDRATPNYGYTF; DNA: TGTGCCAGCAGCCATGTGGAGGACAGGGCAACCCCTAACTATGGCTACACCTTC
V: TRBV7-3; D: TRBD2; J: TRBJ2-1; size: once; CDR3: CASSSLAGGRTNEQFF; DNA: TGTGCCAGCAGCTCCTTAGCGGGGGGGCGGACGAATGAGCAGTTCTTC
V: TRBV2; D: TRBD1; J: TRBJ2-7; size: few; CDR3: CASSGGRDRATYEQYF; DNA: TGTGCCAGCAGTGGTGGGCGGGACAGGGCAACCTACGAGCAGTACTTC
V: TRBV3-1/TRBV3-2; D: NA; J: TRBJ1-6; size: NA; CDR3: CASSQDRHPNSPLHF; DNA: TGTGCCAGCAGCCAGGATAGACACCCTAATTCACCCCTCCACTTT
V: TRBV19; D: NA; J: TRBJ1-5; size: NA; CDR3: CASSMPGGGQPQHF; DNA: TGTGCCAGTAGTATGCCCGGGGGGGGCCAGCCCCAGCATTTT
V: TRBV28; D: TRBD2; J: TRBJ2-3; size: NA; CDR3: CASSIASGGFSSTDTQYF; DNA: TGTGCCAGCAGTATAGCTAGCGGGGGGTTCTCTAGCACAGATACGCAGTATTTT
V: TRBV4-3; D: NA; J: TRBJ1-5; size: once; CDR3: CASSQDGNQPQHF; DNA: TGCGCCAGCAGCCAAGACGGGAATCAGCCCCAGCATTTT
V: TRBV15; D: NA; J: TRBJ1-2; size: NA; CDR3: CATSRGQSASTF; DNA: TGTGCCACCAGCAGAGGACAGTCCGCTAGTACCTTC
V: TRBV19; D: NA; J: TRBJ2-2; size: NA; CDR3: CASRMGATNTGELFF; DNA: TGTGCCAGTAGGATGGGGGCCACGAACACCGGGGAGCTGTTTTTT
V: TRBV4-2; D: TRBD1; J: TRBJ2-3; size: NA; CDR3: CASSQPGQRLYTQYF; DNA: TGTGCCAGCAGCCAGCCGGGACAGAGATTATATACGCAGTATTTT
V: TRBV27; D: TRBD2; J: TRBJ2-2; size: NA; CDR3: CASSFLAGNTGELFF; DNA: TGTGCCAGCAGTTTCCTAGCGGGCAACACCGGGGAGCTGTTTTTT
V: TRBV7-8; D: TRBD1; J: TRBJ2-7; size: NA; CDR3: CASSPRQGGEQYF; DNA: TGTGCCAGCAGCCCCCGACAGGGTGGCGAGCAGTACTTC
V: TRBV20-1; D: NA; J: TRBJ2-1; size: few; CDR3: CSASRSRDEQFF; DNA: TGCAGTGCTAGTCGCTCCCGGGATGAGCAGTTCTTC
V: TRBV18; D: NA; J: TRBJ1-1; size: few; CDR3: CATNEQKNTEAFF; DNA: TGTGCCACTAATGAACAGAAGAACACTGAAGCTTTCTTT
V: TRBV20-1; D: TRBD1; J: TRBJ1-6; size: NA; CDR3: CSASNRGRSPLHF; DNA: TGCAGTGCTAGTAACAGGGGAAGGTCACCCCTCCACTTT
V: TRBV4-3; D: NA; J: TRBJ1-6; size: NA; CDR3: CASSQEGNRQSSKPNSPLHF; DNA: TGCGCCAGCAGCCAAGAAGGTAACAGGCAGTCCTCAAAGCCTAATTCACCCCTCCACTTT
V: TRBV9; D: TRBD2; J: TRBJ2-3; size: NA; CDR3: CASSAPPGTSGLTDTQYF; DNA: TGTGCCAGCAGCGCCCCTCCGGGGACTAGCGGTCTCACAGATACGCAGTATTTT
V: TRBV14; D: NA; J: TRBJ2-1; size: NA; CDR3: CASSHPQDRPLRNEQFF; DNA: TGTGCCAGCAGCCACCCCCAGGACAGACCTTTAAGGAATGAGCAGTTCTTC
V: TRBV28; D: TRBD2; J: TRBJ2-3; size: NA; CDR3: CASTGLAGVSTQYF; DNA: TGTGCCAGCACCGGACTAGCGGGAGTAAGTACGCAGTATTTT